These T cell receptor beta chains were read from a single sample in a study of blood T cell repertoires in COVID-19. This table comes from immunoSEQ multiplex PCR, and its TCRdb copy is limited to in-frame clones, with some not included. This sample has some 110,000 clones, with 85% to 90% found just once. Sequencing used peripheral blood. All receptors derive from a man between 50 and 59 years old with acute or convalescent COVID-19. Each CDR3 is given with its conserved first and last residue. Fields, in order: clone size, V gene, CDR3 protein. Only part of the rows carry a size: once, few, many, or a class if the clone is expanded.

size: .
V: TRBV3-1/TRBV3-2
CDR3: CASSRRTSLNDIQYF

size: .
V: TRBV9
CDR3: CASSVGTGAYEQYF

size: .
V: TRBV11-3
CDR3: CASSLSTGGSYEQYF

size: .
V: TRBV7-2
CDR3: CASSLALAGRYNEQFF

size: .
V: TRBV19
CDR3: CASSPPGWGAGELFF

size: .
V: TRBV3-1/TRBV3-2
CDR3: CASTITGNPYNEQFF

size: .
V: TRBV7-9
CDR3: CASSLSASAGANVLTF

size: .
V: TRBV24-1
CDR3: CATSDFDRNYGYTF

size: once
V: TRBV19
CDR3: CASRLRHQETQYF

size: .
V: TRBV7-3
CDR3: CASSSLQRTDSTGELFF

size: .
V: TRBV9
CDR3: CASSVSSTDRNTIYF

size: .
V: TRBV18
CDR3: CASSPEDPSSGNTIYF

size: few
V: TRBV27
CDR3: CASTAGNSPLHF

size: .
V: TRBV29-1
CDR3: CSVGGGVTYNEQFF

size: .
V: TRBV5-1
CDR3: CASSPGTHQETQYF

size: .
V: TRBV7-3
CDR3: CASSPPGQNNEQFF

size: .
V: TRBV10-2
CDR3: CASSEADRGNYGYTF

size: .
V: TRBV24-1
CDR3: CATSDFTDTDTQYF

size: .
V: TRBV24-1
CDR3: CATSDLPGDGYTF

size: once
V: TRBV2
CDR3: CASTAGAINNSPLHF

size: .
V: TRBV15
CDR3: CATSRVGTGNEKLFF

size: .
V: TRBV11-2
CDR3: CASSLTAQLAGRYEQYF

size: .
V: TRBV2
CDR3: CASTGKETQYF

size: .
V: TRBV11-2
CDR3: CASSLDYGTGGGEQYF

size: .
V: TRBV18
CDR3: CASSLTTGSSYNEQFF